This entry describes one TCR beta chain. Ten or more counts support this clonotype. It lacks a known antigen. The sample holds no much larger clone one base away, and base qualities are not on file. The sequencing machine was an Illumina HiSeq 2500. TCR beta libraries were prepared by quantitative 5'-RACE with molecular barcodes. As for the original processing: Disease-linked TCR variants were identified with a new computational method built on a probabilistic model of VDJ rearrangement. Using fastp trimming at Q25 and MiXCR clonotype assembly, TCRdb reanalyzed the public sequencing data and kept in-frame beta chains. Each record represents a unique CDR3 protein, reported with the most common genes and DNA among its rows. TCRdb, not the original authors, processed these V and J calls. Across this sample there are around 230,000 distinct CDR3 sequences, with approximately 8% seen only once. Around 5.1% of the sample goes to the ten largest clones.

There are 17 amino acids in the CDR3, from cysteine to phenylalanine inclusive. Only CDR3 DNA remains: 51 bases, in frame from the first base. The junction shows trimming of 3 bases on V and 3 bases on J, and the gene matches do not reach 14 bases of it. The germline V gene sets CDR1 to MDHEN and CDR2 to SYDVKM. The data originate from a study of CD8 T cells in ankylosing spondylitis (TCRdb year 2017). In terms of the full investigation: T cell receptor beta repertoires were profiled in healthy donors and ankylosing spondylitis patients so that disease-linked TCR variants could be found. The full study cohort comprised around 25 ankylosing spondylitis patients and 85 to 120 healthy donors. Peripheral blood samples were taken, and synovial fluid was additionally collected from ankylosing spondylitis patients.

The research as a whole found: A TCR beta motif made up of several highly homologous amino acid variants appeared to be characteristic of blood from ankylosing spondylitis patients. A CD8+ phenotype was shown by the disease-linked clones, which were found at relatively low frequencies in peripheral blood. Significant enrichment of the disease-linked clones was reported in matched synovial fluid samples from ankylosing spondylitis patients. Some TCR beta motif variants had previously been reported in synovial fluid and blood of reactive arthritis patients, which suggested common disease-initiation mechanisms.

Rearrangement joined TRBV28 to TRBJ2-7; the central 7 bases match TRBD1. The source is a female donor with ankylosing spondylitis or in good health (not recorded which). The sequenced material came from blood, either unsorted or a sorted T cell fraction (not recorded which). The CDR3 here reads CASSFKRQGTRNYEQYF. The DNA sequence is as follows: TGTGCCAGCAGTTTCAAGCGACAGGGTACCAGAAACTACGAGCAGTACTTC.